Listed below are T cell receptor beta chains from one sample, sequenced in a study of blood T cell repertoires in COVID-19. TCRdb's copy holds only in-frame clones and misses some; the assay was immunoSEQ multiplex PCR. The sample records roughly 36,000 clones, approximately 96% being singletons. Sequences were obtained from peripheral blood. The receptors were sampled from a human donor with active COVID-19. The donor label of this sample is uncertain. The CDR3 runs from the conserved cysteine through the conserved F or W. Each record gives: V gene, J gene, D gene, clone size, CDR3 DNA, CDR3 protein. The D gene is left open where the match is weak. The size field is filled for only some rows; it gives once, few, many or a size class.

TRBV2,TRBJ2-1,TRBD2,.,TGTGCCAGAACACTTGGGACTAGCGGGGCCTACAATGAGCAGTTCTTC,CARTLGTSGAYNEQFF
TRBV18,TRBJ2-5,.,.,TGTGCCAGCTCACCAAGCCCCCAAGAGACCCAGTACTTC,CASSPSPQETQYF
TRBV28,TRBJ2-3,.,few,TGTGCCAGCTGGAGGGGCGGCTCAGATACGCAGTATTTT,CASWRGGSDTQYF
TRBV3-1/TRBV3-2,TRBJ2-1,.,.,TGTGCCAGCAGCCAAGCGGACTACCACAATGAGCAGTTCTTC,CASSQADYHNEQFF
TRBV3-1/TRBV3-2,TRBJ2-5,TRBD1,.,TGTGCCAGCAGCCCCGGGACAGGGGGAGAGACCCAGTACTTC,CASSPGTGGETQYF
TRBV12-5,TRBJ2-1,TRBD1,.,TGTGCTAGTGCTCCCAACACAGGGGGCGATGAGCAGTTCTTC,CASAPNTGGDEQFF
TRBV11-3,TRBJ1-1,.,.,TGTGCCAGCAGCCCCGGCACTGAAGCTTTCTTT,CASSPGTEAFF
TRBV5-1,TRBJ2-3,TRBD2,.,TGCGCCAGCAGCTTGGCGACTAGCGGTAAAACAGATACGCAGTATTTT,CASSLATSGKTDTQYF
TRBV3-1/TRBV3-2,TRBJ2-5,.,.,TGTGCCAGCACCATAGAGCGGACCCAGTACTTC,CASTIERTQYF
TRBV14,TRBJ1-1,.,.,TGTGCCAGCAGCCAAGATCCAGGGAGGCCTGAAGCTTTCTTT,CASSQDPGRPEAFF
TRBV6-5,TRBJ1-1,.,.,TGTGCCAGCAGACACCGGGGGATAACTGAAGCTTTCTTT,CASRHRGITEAFF
TRBV7-2,TRBJ1-1,.,.,TGTGCCAGCAGCATACAGGGAAACACTGAAGCTTTCTTT,CASSIQGNTEAFF
TRBV19,TRBJ2-7,TRBD1,once,TGTGCCAGTAGTATCTATTTGGGACAGGGACCCTACGAGCAGTACTTC,CASSIYLGQGPYEQYF
TRBV2,TRBJ1-1,.,.,TGTGCCAGTCGGGGGGTGGGCACTGAAGCTTTCTTT,CASRGVGTEAFF
TRBV3-1/TRBV3-2,TRBJ1-5,.,.,TGTGCCAGCAGCCTAGGCAGGGGAGGCAATCAGCCCCAGCATTTT,CASSLGRGGNQPQHF
TRBV19,TRBJ1-6,.,.,TGTGCCAGTAGTGGGGGAGGGAGTTCACCCCTCCACTTT,CASSGGGSSPLHF
TRBV2,TRBJ2-3,.,.,TGTGCCACCAAACCCGGACTCAGCACAGATACGCAGTATTTT,CATKPGLSTDTQYF
TRBV28,TRBJ2-3,TRBD2,.,TGTGCCAGCAGTTTAGAGGGCCTAGCGGCAACAGATACGCAGTATTTT,CASSLEGLAATDTQYF
TRBV3-1/TRBV3-2,TRBJ2-1,.,.,TGTGCCAGCAGCCCCCCAAGCGGATACAATGAGCAGTTCTTC,CASSPPSGYNEQFF
TRBV12-3/TRBV12-4,TRBJ1-2,.,.,TGTGCCAGCACCGAGGGGGGGGTCTATGGCTACACCTTC,CASTEGGVYGYTF
TRBV24-1,TRBJ2-2,.,.,TGTGCCACCAGTGGGGGCCATTACACCGGGGAGCTGTTTTTT,CATSGGHYTGELFF
TRBV28,TRBJ2-7,TRBD1,.,TGTGCCAGCAGTCTGAGGACAGGGGGCTTAGGCGAGCAGTACTTC,CASSLRTGGLGEQYF
TRBV7-2,TRBJ2-1,TRBD2,.,TGTGCCAGCAGCCCCGGACTAGTACGCGGTGAGCAGTTCTTC,CASSPGLVRGEQFF
TRBV20-1,TRBJ2-1,.,.,TGCAGTGCTAGCTCCCGGGGTGAGCAGTTCTTC,CSASSRGEQFF
TRBV18,TRBJ2-7,TRBD2,.,TGTGCCAGCTCCCCCCCCCAGCGGGGGGGTTACGAGCAGTACTTC,CASSPPQRGGYEQYF
TRBV29-1,TRBJ2-5,TRBD2,.,TGCAGCGCTTCCGGCGGTAGCGGGGACCATCAAGAGACCCAGTACTTC,CSASGGSGDHQETQYF
TRBV6-5,TRBJ1-2,TRBD1,.,TGTGCCAGCAGTTCGGGACAGATGCCTCCAGGCTATGGCTACACCTTC,CASSSGQMPPGYGYTF
TRBV6-6,TRBJ2-7,TRBD1,.,TGTGCCAGCAGCACAGGGGTTGGGATAAATTACGAGCAGTACTTC,CASSTGVGINYEQYF
TRBV24-1,TRBJ2-4,TRBD2,.,TGTGCCACCAGTGCGCCAGGGGCGGGGGGCAAAAACATTCAGTACTTC,CATSAPGAGGKNIQYF
TRBV11-3,TRBJ2-6,.,.,TGTGCCAGCAGCTTCTCCTCTGGACAGTTCAGCTCTGGGGCCAACGTCCTGACTTTC,CASSFSSGQFSSGANVLTF
TRBV28,TRBJ2-7,TRBD1,.,TGTGCCAGCAGCCGAGGCGGGGACAGGGCCTACGAGCAGTACTTC,CASSRGGDRAYEQYF
TRBV11-2,TRBJ2-2,.,.,TGTGCCAGCAGCTTAGGTCGTGGAGGGCGCAACACCGGGGAGCTGTTTTTT,CASSLGRGGRNTGELFF
TRBV27,TRBJ2-5,.,.,TGTGCCAGCCAACAGTTCGAGACCCAGTACTTC,CASQQFETQYF
TRBV7-2,TRBJ1-2,.,.,TGTGCCAGCAGCTTTGATACCCGCGGCTCTATAGCCACTAACTATGGCTACACCTTC,CASSFDTRGSIATNYGYTF
TRBV9,TRBJ1-2,.,.,TGTGCCAGCAGCGTAGATGTGGGACTCTATGGCTACACCTTC,CASSVDVGLYGYTF
TRBV2,TRBJ2-4,.,.,TGTGCCAGCAGGGAGGTCTGGCTAGCCAAAAACATTCAGTACTTC,CASREVWLAKNIQYF
TRBV9,TRBJ2-7,.,.,TGTGCCAGCAGCGTAGAATCAGGGGCCTACGAGCAGTACTTC,CASSVESGAYEQYF
TRBV28,TRBJ2-1,.,.,TGTGCCAGCAGTTTATCCCCTAGAGAAGTGTTCTTC,CASSLSPREVFF
TRBV11-2,TRBJ2-7,.,.,TGTGCCAGCAGCGCACTCGATGAGCAGACTAAGGGATACGAGCAGTACTTC,CASSALDEQTKGYEQYF
TRBV27,TRBJ2-1,TRBD1,once,TGTGCCAGCCAGACCTTTGGACAGGGCGGCCCAAGCTCCTACAATGAGCAGTTCTTC,CASQTFGQGGPSSYNEQFF
TRBV19,TRBJ2-5,.,.,TGTGCCGTAGCGGCCGGGTTGGGAGAGACCCAGTACTTC,CAVAAGLGETQYF
TRBV4-1,TRBJ2-7,TRBD2,.,TGCGCCAGCAGCCAGACGGGAGGGGGGTTACCCTACGAGCAGTACTTC,CASSQTGGGLPYEQYF
TRBV5-6,TRBJ1-5,.,.,TGTGCCAGCAGAGTCTGGGCGGGAGGTAATCAGCCCCAGCATTTT,CASRVWAGGNQPQHF
TRBV2,TRBJ2-7,TRBD1,.,TGTGCCAGCAGAATTAAGGCAGGAACAGGGGGCGCGGGTGAGCAGTACTTC,CASRIKAGTGGAGEQYF
TRBV5-1,TRBJ2-7,TRBD2,.,TGCGCCAGCTGGGGAGGGCCGGGGACCTCCTACGAGCAGTACTTC,CASWGGPGTSYEQYF
TRBV2,TRBJ2-5,TRBD1,once,TGTGCCAGCGCCCGACAGGGTTCTCTAGAGACCCAGTACTTC,CASARQGSLETQYF
TRBV19,TRBJ2-2,TRBD2,.,TGTGCCAGTAGTACAACCGGGACTAGCGGGTATCTTTATTTTACCGGGGAGCTGTTTTTT,CASSTTGTSGYLYFTGELFF
TRBV11-3,TRBJ2-3,TRBD1,.,TGTGCCAGCAGCTCCCACGGGACAGCACCCTCGAGTCGCCCGCAGTATTTT,CASSSHGTAPSSRPQYF
TRBV19,TRBJ1-5,.,.,TGTGCCAGTAGTACAGGGATTCGCCAGCCCCAGCATTTT,CASSTGIRQPQHF
TRBV7-7,TRBJ2-7,TRBD2,.,TGTGCTAGCAGCTTAGGGGCGGGAGTTCCCTACGAGCAGTACTTC,CASSLGAGVPYEQYF
TRBV24-1,TRBJ2-1,TRBD1,.,TGTGCCACCAGTGATGACAGGGGCCCACGACAATCCTACTCCTACAATGAGCAGTTCTTC,CATSDDRGPRQSYSYNEQFF
TRBV4-2,TRBJ1-3,TRBD1,.,TGTGCCAGCAGCCAAGACCGACAGGGCCGCTCTGGAAACACCATATATTTT,CASSQDRQGRSGNTIYF
TRBV3-1/TRBV3-2,TRBJ2-7,.,.,TGTGCCAGCAGCCAAGGCGGGATGAGGCCCAAGGGGTATGAGCAGTACTTC,CASSQGGMRPKGYEQYF
TRBV18,TRBJ2-3,TRBD2,.,TGTGCCAGCTCCCAAGGGACTAGCGCAGATACGCAGTATTTT,CASSQGTSADTQYF
TRBV10-3,TRBJ2-7,.,.,TGTGCCATCAGTGAGAGTACAGGATACTACGAGCAGTACTTC,CAISESTGYYEQYF
TRBV2,TRBJ2-4,TRBD2,.,TGTGCCAGCAGTGAAGCGCTCCGAGTGGGGGGGGACATTCAGTACTTC,CASSEALRVGGDIQYF
TRBV18,TRBJ2-1,TRBD2,.,TGTGCCAGCTCACCGGCGGGAGCTACGTCCGGCTCCTACAATGAGCAGTTCTTC,CASSPAGATSGSYNEQFF
TRBV2,TRBJ2-1,.,.,TGTGCCAGCAGCCTCAGGGGCTCCTACAATGAGCAGTTCTTC,CASSLRGSYNEQFF